What follows are 23 T cell receptor beta chains derived from one specimen sequenced in a study of early stage breast cancer tumors. The assay was immunoSEQ multiplex PCR, and TCRdb's table has in-frame clones only and misses some. The profile shows roughly 3,600 clones, 65% to 75% of them singletons. Sequencing was carried out using breast tumor tissue. These receptors came from a person aged 40 to 49 with breast cancer.

The chain carries TRBV27 and TRBJ2-1, with 8 bases matching TRBD2. V lost 5 bases, J lost 6 bases, and 15 bases stayed unmatched. Germline V lookup: CDR1 MNHEY, CDR2 SMNVEV (reference sequence). The CDR3 is 17 amino acids. Here the CDR3 DNA reads TGTGCCAGCAGTCCAGTGGGGAGCGGGGGCCGCCCCAATGAGCAGTTCTTC. Protein sequence: CASSPVGSGGRPNEQFF.

This clone was recorded a few times. The chain carries TRBV18 and TRBJ2-1; D is perhaps TRBD2 (6 bases). This CDR3 has 15 residues. The V gene lost 3 bases and the J gene lost 5 bases, with 14 bases spanning the gap. Germline values: CDR1 KGHSH, CDR2 LQKENI. The CDR3 DNA reads TGTGCCAGCTCACCCCACGGGGGACCCCACAATGAGCAGTTCTTC. Translating gives CASSPHGGPHNEQFF.

The chain has TRBV15 and TRBJ1-2; a weak D match, TRBD1 (6 bases). The CDR3 totals 15 residues. V lost 6 bases and J lost 2, with 16 bases in between. From germline, CDR1 is LNHNV and CDR2 YYDKDF (reference sequence). The CDR3 DNA is TGTGCCACCAGTATGACTGGACAGCCGAACTATGGCTACACCTTC. This gives the protein CATSMTGQPNYGYTF. The full variable domain, rest sourced from reference TRBV15 and TRBJ1-2, is DAMVIQNPRYQVTQFGKPVTLSCSQTLNHNVMYWYQQKSSQAPKLLFHYYDKDFNNEADTPDNFQSRRPNTSFCFLDIRSPGLGDTAMYLCATSMTGQPNYGYTFGSGTRLTVV.

This clone appeared a few times. The rearrangement uses TRBV27 and TRBJ1-2; 10 positions match TRBD1. The CDR3 contains 15 residues. Unmatched junction bases numbered 5, after V lost 3 bases and J lost 4 bases. Germline assignment: CDR1 MNHEY and CDR2 SMNVEV (reference sequence). In nucleotides, the CDR3 is TGTGCCAGCAGTTTCACCGGGACAGGGGTCTATGGCTACACCTTC. Translation: CASSFTGTGVYGYTF.

This clone has a handful of counts. CDR3 nucleotide sequence: TGTGCCAGCCAGGGCTGGACAGACAACGAGCAGTACTTC. This encodes CASQGWTDNEQYF. V usage is TRBV2 and J usage is TRBJ2-7; tentative D call: TRBD1 (6 bases). This CDR3 has 13 residues. The germline V and J ends were trimmed by 8 bases and 5 bases, with 16 bases remaining between them. The germline gives CDR1 SNHLY, CDR2 FYNNEI.

This rearrangement joins TRBV30 to TRBJ2-3; TRBD2 might be the D (6 bases). Germline V lookup: CDR1 GTSNPN, CDR2 SVGIG (reference sequence). The CDR3 is 15 amino acids. V dropped 1 base and J dropped 0 bases, with 11 bases sitting between them. The CDR3 bases are TGTGCCTGGAGTGGGGCTCGGGGGAGCACAGATACGCAGTATTTT. This translates into CAWSGARGSTDTQYF. Filled out from reference TRBV30 and TRBJ2-3, the complete variable domain reads SQTIHQWPATLVQPVGSPLSLECTVEGTSNPNLYWYRQAAGRGLQLLFYSVGIGQISSEVPQNLSASRPQDRQFILSSKKLLLSDSGFYLCAWSGARGSTDTQYFGPGTRLTVL.

The rearrangement joins TRBV4-3 to TRBJ1-3, with D uncertain. Germline V lookup: CDR1 LGHNA, CDR2 YSLEER. The CDR3 is 16 amino acids. Trimming took off 0 bases at V and 0 bases at J, with 9 bases between the two ends. The DNA for the CDR3 is TGCGCCAGCAGCCAAGATTATGGGGTCTCTGGAAACACCATATATTTT. This translates into CASSQDYGVSGNTIYF.

The V and J genes are TRBV29-1 and TRBJ2-1; 7 bases are shared with TRBD2. Trimming at V came to 4 bases and at J to 1 base, leaving 4 bases not matched to a gene. Germline CDR1 reads SQVTM; CDR2 reads ANQGSEA. CDR3 length: 14 residues. The CDR3 DNA reads TGCAGCGTTGGGCGGGAGATTTCCTACAATGAGCAGTTCTTC. Its translation: CSVGREISYNEQFF.

The chain recombines TRBV14 with TRBJ1-1, with D unresolved. The CDR3 is 13 residues long. Trimming took off 4 bases at V and 1 base at J, with 7 bases between the two ends. Germline V gene sequence: CDR1 SGHDN, CDR2 FVKESK. The CDR3 sequence is CASSRSQNTEAFF. Here the CDR3 DNA reads TGTGCCAGCAGCCGCAGTCAGAACACTGAAGCTTTCTTT.

This clone was recorded a few times. This chain links TRBV10-3 with TRBJ2-7, with D possibly TRBD1 on 5 matching bases. Germline CDR1 ENHRY, CDR2 SYGVKD. Trimming took 3 bases from V and 3 from J, leaving 12 bases between them. This CDR3 spans 14 amino acids. This CDR3 is CAISDRGGRYEQYF. The CDR3 coding sequence is TGTGCCATCAGTGATAGGGGCGGTCGCTACGAGCAGTACTTC.

This chain links TRBV21-1 with TRBJ1-2; the table's TRBD1 call for D was not verified on the DNA. TRBV21-1 is an annotated pseudogene. The CDR3 runs 20 residues. Here the CDR3 DNA reads TGTGCCAGCAGCGGGCGGAAAAATCCCGGGACACGGGGTGGAGGCTATGGCTACACCTTC. This encodes CASSGRKNPGTRGGGYGYTF.

The J gene is TRBJ2-2, the V gene TRBV7-2; the match to TRBD2 covers 11 bases. Germline V gene sequence: CDR1 SGHTA, CDR2 FQGNSA. The ends lost 5 bases at V and 4 bases at J; junction bases unmatched: 3. This CDR3 has 15 residues. CDR3 in amino acids: CASSKLAGVTGELFF. CDR3 in DNA: TGTGCCAGCAGCAAACTAGCGGGAGTCACCGGGGAGCTGTTTTTT.

The rearrangement joins TRBV5-1 to TRBJ2-1; no clear D. CDR1 is SGHRS, CDR2 YFSETQ, per germline. The CDR3 extends over 13 amino acids. V lost 2 bases to trimming and J lost 3 bases, with 6 bases between them. CDR3 residues: CASSFLVYNEQFF. For the CDR3, the DNA is TGCGCCAGCAGCTTTCTAGTCTACAATGAGCAGTTCTTC.

This chain links TRBV6-5 with TRBJ1-5; D call uncertain. Trimming removed 2 bases from V and 5 bases from J, with 13 bases in between. Per the germline V gene, CDR1 is MNHEY and CDR2 is SVGAGI. The CDR3 is 15 residues long. For the CDR3, the DNA is TGTGCCAGCAGTTACAGTTCCGGGGAGGATCAGCCCCAGCATTTT. Translating it yields CASSYSSGEDQPQHF.

This chain connects TRBV5-4 to TRBJ2-1; D gene uncertain. The germline CDR1 and CDR2 sequences are SGHNT and YYREEE (reference sequence). The CDR3 spans 16 residues. V was clipped by 2 bases and J by 5 bases, with 17 bases between them. The CDR3 spells CASSFVTPKPNNEQFF. In nucleotides, the CDR3 is TGTGCCAGCAGCTTCGTTACTCCGAAACCGAACAATGAGCAGTTCTTC.

The rearrangement uses TRBV5-8 and TRBJ2-1; 7 bases fit TRBD1. Germline values: CDR1 SGHTS, CDR2 YDEGEE. V lost 1 base to trimming and J lost 0 bases; unmatched junction nucleotides: 7. The CDR3 contains 17 residues. DNA of the CDR3: TGTGCCAGCAGCTTGAGGACAGGTTGGGGCTCCTACAATGAGCAGTTCTTC. Its translation is CASSLRTGWGSYNEQFF.

V gene TRBV6-6 combines with J gene TRBJ1-5, with D unresolved. Per germline, CDR1 MNHNY and CDR2 SVGAGI (reference sequence). CDR3 length: 15 amino acids. V was shortened by 2 bases and J by 5 bases, with 13 bases between the two germline ends. CDR3 in amino acids: CASSYSSGEDQPQHF. The CDR3 DNA sequence: TGTGCCAGCAGTTACAGTTCCGGGGAGGATCAGCCCCAGCATTTT.

In its sample, this clone was seen a few times. This sequence joins TRBV11-2 and TRBJ2-7, with a possible D match to TRBD1 (5 bases). The CDR3 is 14 amino acids. Trimming stripped 2 bases from V and 4 bases from J, with 12 bases between. Germline CDR1 and CDR2: SGHAT and FQNNGV. The CDR3 DNA reads TGTGCCAGCAGCTTAACGGCAGGGCGTTACGAGCAGTACTTC. Amino acid sequence: CASSLTAGRYEQYF.

The gene calls are TRBV7-2 and TRBJ1-2; TRBD1 matches 7 bases. This CDR3 contains 15 residues. Losses at the gene ends were 5 bases for V and 4 bases for J; bases not matched to a gene: 10. Germline loops: CDR1 SGHTA, CDR2 FQGNSA. The CDR3 bases are TGTGCCAGCAGCCCCTCGACAGGGTGGGGCTATGGCTACACCTTC. As protein: CASSPSTGWGYGYTF.

V and J are TRBV19 and TRBJ2-7; TRBD2 matches 13 bases. The CDR3 has 17 amino acids. In germline, CDR1 is LNHDA, CDR2 SQIVND (reference sequence). V shed 0 bases, J shed 1 base, and the junction held 3 bases outside the gene matches. The CDR3 coding sequence is TGTGCCAGTAGTATAGACGGGACTAGCGGGAATTCCTACGAGCAGTACTTC. It yields the protein CASSIDGTSGNSYEQYF.

The V and J genes are TRBV4-1 and TRBJ2-7, with D possibly matching TRBD1 (5 bases). The V gene lost 1 base and the J gene lost 1 base, with 11 bases spanning the gap. CDR1 is MGHRA, CDR2 YSYEKL, per germline. The CDR3 runs to 15 residues. CDR3 coding DNA: TGCGCCAGCAGCCAAGTGTCCAGGGATTCCTACGAGCAGTACTTC. It encodes CASSQVSRDSYEQYF.

This rearrangement joins TRBV6-5 to TRBJ2-1; D not resolved. This CDR3 contains 11 residues. CDR1 and CDR2 from the germline V gene are MNHEY and SVGAGI. V lost 6 bases and J 15 bases, leaving 15 bases between the germline ends. The CDR3 bases are TGTGCCAGCAGACACAACGATAGAGCGTTCTTC. Translating it yields CASRHNDRAFF.

This chain connects TRBV6-5 to TRBJ2-7; 7 bases line up with TRBD2. V gave up 4 bases and J gave up 1 base; unmatched junction bases: 4. The CDR3 loop spans 14 amino acids. CDR1 and CDR2 from the germline V gene are MNHEY and SVGAGI. CDR3 DNA: TGTGCCAGCAGTTCGAGCGGGAATTCCTACGAGCAGTACTTC. Translation: CASSSSGNSYEQYF.